A selection of T cell receptor beta chains follows, all from one sample in a study of T-cell memory formation after mild COVID-19. Each CDR3 protein is one row after TCRdb ran MiXCR on the 5' RACE reads. Of 410,000 or so distinct CDR3 sequences in the sample, around 22% were seen once. The sample consisted of PBMCs or a T cell subset sorted from them (not recorded which). Receptor source: an adult woman who had mild COVID-19 (a few samples of this study predate the infection). Cell type and time point are not known. The CDR3 runs from the conserved cysteine through the conserved F or W. Each record gives: CDR3 length, V gene, clone size, J gene, D gene, CDR3 DNA, CDR3 protein. D genes are given only for firm matches. Where a row states a size, it is once, few, many or the class of an expanded clone; other rows omit it.

17,TRBV6-2/TRBV6-3,NA,TRBJ2-2,TRBD1,TGTGCCAGCAGTTACTCCCAGGGGGTGTCCTACACCGGGGAGCTGTTTTTT,CASSYSQGVSYTGELFF
15,TRBV20-1,NA,TRBJ2-2,TRBD2,TGCAGTGCTAGTATTGGCGGGGGGGCCTTCGGGGAGCTGTTTTTT,CSASIGGGAFGELFF
14,TRBV6-2/TRBV6-3,NA,TRBJ2-7,TRBD2,TGTGCCAGCAGTTATACTAGCGGGACTTACGAGCAGTACTTC,CASSYTSGTYEQYF
15,TRBV7-3,many,TRBJ2-1,TRBD2,TGTGCCAGCAGCTTAGGCGGGGGGGCCCACAATGAGCAGTTCTTC,CASSLGGGAHNEQFF
15,TRBV20-1,NA,TRBJ1-1,TRBD1,TGCAGTGCGCTGACAGGGGGTTTCGTGAACACTGAAGCTTTCTTT,CSALTGGFVNTEAFF
14,TRBV12-3/TRBV12-4,NA,TRBJ1-2,TRBD1,TGTGCCAGCAGTTTATCAGGGGGGACCTATGGCTACACCTTC,CASSLSGGTYGYTF
12,TRBV7-9,NA,TRBJ2-3,NA,TGTGCCAGCAGCCAACTACAGATCACGCAGTATTTT,CASSQLQITQYF
15,TRBV19,NA,TRBJ1-2,TRBD1,TGTGCCAGTAGTATTCGACAGGGCTCAACTTATGGCTACACCTTC,CASSIRQGSTYGYTF
17,TRBV7-8,few,TRBJ2-1,TRBD2,TGTGCCAGCAGCTTACAACAGGCGGGAGCGCAATGGAATGAGCAGTTCTTC,CASSLQQAGAQWNEQFF
15,TRBV9,NA,TRBJ2-5,TRBD2,TGTGCCAGCAGCGCCCAGAGCGGGAGGCTAGAGACCCAGTACTTC,CASSAQSGRLETQYF
13,TRBV7-9,few,TRBJ1-1,NA,TGTGCCAGCAGCTTAGAGGACGGCCTTGAAGCTTTCTTT,CASSLEDGLEAFF
14,TRBV6-5,NA,TRBJ2-2,NA,TGTGCCAGCAGCTCGGGATTGGACACCGGGGAGCTGTTTTTT,CASSSGLDTGELFF
12,TRBV7-2,NA,TRBJ2-1,NA,TGTGCCAGCAGCTTACTTCTCTCTAAGCAGTTCTTC,CASSLLLSKQFF
15,TRBV6-5,NA,TRBJ2-1,NA,TGTGCCAGCAGACCAGGGTCTTCGGCGTACAATGAGCAGTTCTTC,CASRPGSSAYNEQFF
14,TRBV20-1,NA,TRBJ2-1,NA,TGCAGTGCCTCAGGACCCCGGCGATTGTTTGAGCAGTTCTTC,CSASGPRRLFEQFF
13,TRBV5-1,NA,TRBJ2-7,TRBD1,TGCGCCAGCAAGGGGGACAGTTCCTACGAGCAGTACTTC,CASKGDSSYEQYF
15,TRBV20-1,NA,TRBJ1-1,NA,TGCAGTGCTAGTAGGTTAGGGGGGGTGAACACTGAAGCTTTCTTT,CSASRLGGVNTEAFF
15,TRBV5-1,NA,TRBJ2-3,TRBD1,TGCGCCAGCAGCGTGCCCGGGACAGGGGCGAATACGCAGTATTTT,CASSVPGTGANTQYF
16,TRBV4-2,NA,TRBJ2-7,TRBD1,TGTGCCAGCAGCCCAACCCCGGCAGGGGGTATAGGCGAGCAGTACTTC,CASSPTPAGGIGEQYF
14,TRBV5-4,NA,TRBJ2-2,NA,TGTGCCAGCAGTTTCGACATGAACACCGGGGAGCTGTTTTTT,CASSFDMNTGELFF
13,TRBV29-1,NA,TRBJ2-7,NA,TGCAGCGTTGAAGATTGGGCATTAGGTAGAGCTTACTTC,CSVEDWALGRAYF
16,TRBV7-2,few,TRBJ2-7,TRBD2,TGTGCCAGCAGACCCTCCGGGACTAGCGATTCCTACGAGCAGTACTTC,CASRPSGTSDSYEQYF
15,TRBV5-1,few,TRBJ2-3,NA,TGCGCCAGCAGCTTGGCGGGAACCTTCACAGATACGCAGTATTTT,CASSLAGTFTDTQYF
15,TRBV5-4,NA,TRBJ1-2,TRBD1,TGTGCCAGCACCTGGGGACAGTTCGGAGGCTATGGCTACACCTTC,CASTWGQFGGYGYTF
16,TRBV7-8,NA,TRBJ2-1,TRBD2,TGTGCCAGCAGCTTAGCGTTAGCGGGGGGGCCTTATGAGCAGTTCTTC,CASSLALAGGPYEQFF